These T cell receptor beta chains were read from a single sample in a study of blood T cells in healthy people across ages. TCRdb re-derived calls from the 5' RACE reads in MiXCR, one entry per CDR3 protein. Altogether approximately 780,000 distinct CDR3 sequences are present, about 26% being singletons, with the ten largest covering around 2.9%. These records were also assigned to another study, of T cells of mothers and their children.

Sequences were obtained from blood. Source of these receptors: a boy aged 5 to 17 in good health. Both conserved end residues are part of each CDR3. A D gene is named only where the DNA matches it firmly. Some rows have no size entry. The others give once, few or many, or a class for an expanded clone.

TRBV7-7	TRBJ2-7	-	-	TGTGCTAGCAGCATAGACAGGTTGGGCGAGCAGTACTTC	CASSIDRLGEQYF
TRBV3-1	TRBJ2-7	TRBD2	few	TGTGCCAGCAGCCGAAAAATAGCGGGCTCCTACGAGCAGTACTTC	CASSRKIAGSYEQYF
TRBV10-3	TRBJ1-1	TRBD1	few	TGTGCCATCTCTGGACAGGGTCAGGGAGCTTTCTTT	CAISGQGQGAFF
TRBV6-5	TRBJ2-6	TRBD1	-	TGTGCCAGCAGACGGGGACAGGCGACCTCTGGGGCCAACGTCCTGACTTTC	CASRRGQATSGANVLTF
TRBV15	TRBJ2-7	-	-	TGTGCCACCAGCAGAGATTACAGTCTTGGCAGGCAGTACTTC	CATSRDYSLGRQYF
TRBV7-9	TRBJ2-5	-	few	TGTGCCAGCAGCCAAGAGGACCAGTACTTC	CASSQEDQYF
TRBV10-3	TRBJ2-1	-	-	TGTGCCATCAGTGTGGCTCTAGGAGCTCGGAATGAGCAGTTCTTC	CAISVALGARNEQFF
TRBV12-3/TRBV12-4	TRBJ1-6	-	-	TGTGCCAGCAGCCCCCGGGATTGGGGTTCACCCCTCCACTTT	CASSPRDWGSPLHF
TRBV25-1	TRBJ2-7	-	few	TGTGCCAGCAGTTCGGGACACAGCTACGAGCAGTACTTC	CASSSGHSYEQYF
TRBV20-1	TRBJ1-1	-	-	TGCAGTGCTAGAAGTTGGCGGAGAACTGAAGCTTTCTTT	CSARSWRRTEAFF
TRBV2	TRBJ2-7	TRBD2	few	TGTGCCAGCTTTCGCGAGGCTAGCGGAATATCCTACGAGCAGTACTTC	CASFREASGISYEQYF
TRBV25-1	TRBJ1-4	TRBD1	few	TGTGCCAGCTCTAAAGGGGGCAGTTTTTACGAAAAACTGTTTTTT	CASSKGGSFYEKLFF
TRBV7-2	TRBJ1-2	-	-	TGTGCCAGCAGCTTAATAGGCTATGGCTACACCTTC	CASSLIGYGYTF
TRBV29-1	TRBJ2-5	TRBD2	many	TGCAGCGTGGGACTAGCGGGGGGGCTGATGGAGACCCAGTACTTC	CSVGLAGGLMETQYF
TRBV29-1	TRBJ2-1	-	-	TGCAGCGCGGTCCTAGTCAAGATCGATGAGCAGTTCTTC	CSAVLVKIDEQFF
TRBV20-1	TRBJ2-1	TRBD2	-	TGCAGTGCGCCGCTAGCGGGGAGGAATGAGCAGTTCTTC	CSAPLAGRNEQFF
TRBV7-9	TRBJ1-3	-	-	TGTGCCAGCAGCTTAGCATTAACAGGTTCTGGAAACACCATATATTTT	CASSLALTGSGNTIYF
TRBV6-6	TRBJ2-1	-	-	TGTGCCAGCAGTCTTCTTTGGGATATGACCTACAATGAGCAGTTCTTC	CASSLLWDMTYNEQFF